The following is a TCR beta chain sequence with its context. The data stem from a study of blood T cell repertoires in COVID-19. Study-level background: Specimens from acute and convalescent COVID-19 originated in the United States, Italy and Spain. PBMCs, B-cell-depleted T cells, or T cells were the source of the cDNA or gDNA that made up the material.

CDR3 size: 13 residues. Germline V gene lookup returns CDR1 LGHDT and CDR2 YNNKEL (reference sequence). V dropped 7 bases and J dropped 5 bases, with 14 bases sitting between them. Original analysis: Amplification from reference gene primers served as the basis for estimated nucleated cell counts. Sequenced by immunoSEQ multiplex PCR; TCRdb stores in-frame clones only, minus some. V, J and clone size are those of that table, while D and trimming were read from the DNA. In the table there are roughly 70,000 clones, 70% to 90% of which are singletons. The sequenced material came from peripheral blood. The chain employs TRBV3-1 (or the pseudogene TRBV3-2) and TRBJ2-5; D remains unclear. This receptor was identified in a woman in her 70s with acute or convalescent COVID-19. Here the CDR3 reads CASTRFSEETQYF. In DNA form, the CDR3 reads TGTGCCAGCACTCGGTTCTCTGAGGAGACCCAGTACTTC.